This T cell receptor beta chain was retrieved from a study of blood T cell repertoires in COVID-19. Turning to the study itself: Both acute and convalescent COVID-19 samples were obtained from the United States, Italy and Spain. The analysed material was cDNA or gDNA that came from T cells, B-cell-depleted T cells, or PBMCs.

Source study methods: Reference gene primer amplification in the assay estimated nucleated cell counts. The table came from immunoSEQ multiplex PCR; TCRdb's copy has only in-frame clones and leaves some out. From that table come the V and J calls and clone size; the DNA was used to work out D and trimming. This table holds about 210,000 clones, about four fifths found once. The ends were cut back, 7 bases at V and 2 bases at J, with 11 bases in the middle. The CDR3 contains 13 residues. Germline-derived CDR1 and CDR2 are MNHEY and SVGAGI. V and J are TRBV6-5 and TRBJ1-2, with a weak D call TRBD1 (6 bases). The receptor comes from a woman aged 40 to 50 with active or convalescent COVID-19. Specimen: peripheral blood. The CDR3 bases are TGTGCCAGCATTATACAGGGAAACTATGGCTACACCTTC. Translating it yields CASIIQGNYGYTF.